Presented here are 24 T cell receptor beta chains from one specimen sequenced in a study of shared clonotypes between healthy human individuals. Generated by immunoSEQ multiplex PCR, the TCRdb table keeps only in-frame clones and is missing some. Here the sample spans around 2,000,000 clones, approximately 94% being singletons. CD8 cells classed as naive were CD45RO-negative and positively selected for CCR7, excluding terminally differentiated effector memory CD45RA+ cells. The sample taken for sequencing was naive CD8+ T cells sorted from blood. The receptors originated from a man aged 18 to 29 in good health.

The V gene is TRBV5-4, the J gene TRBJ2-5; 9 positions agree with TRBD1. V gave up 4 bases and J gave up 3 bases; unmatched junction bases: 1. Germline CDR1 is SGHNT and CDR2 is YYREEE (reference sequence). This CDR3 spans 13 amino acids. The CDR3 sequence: CASSRTGEETQYF. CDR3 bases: TGTGCCAGCAGCCGGACAGGGGAAGAGACCCAGTACTTC.

The DNA of the CDR3 is TGTGCCAGCAGCGTAGTGTCAGGGGGCACGAACACTGAAGCTTTCTTT. It yields the protein CASSVVSGGTNTEAFF. The V and J genes are TRBV9 and TRBJ1-1, with TRBD1 identical over 8 bases. J lost 1 base, V lost 0 bases, and 5 bases had no gene match. Germline V CDR1 and CDR2: SGDLS, YYNGEE. The CDR3 is made up of 16 amino acids.

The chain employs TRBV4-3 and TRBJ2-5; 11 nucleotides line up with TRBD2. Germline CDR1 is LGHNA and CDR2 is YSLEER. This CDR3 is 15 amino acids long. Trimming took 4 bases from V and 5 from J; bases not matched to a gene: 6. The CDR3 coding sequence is TGCGCCAGCAGCCCAACTAGCGGGAGTGGCGAGACCCAGTACTTC. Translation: CASSPTSGSGETQYF.

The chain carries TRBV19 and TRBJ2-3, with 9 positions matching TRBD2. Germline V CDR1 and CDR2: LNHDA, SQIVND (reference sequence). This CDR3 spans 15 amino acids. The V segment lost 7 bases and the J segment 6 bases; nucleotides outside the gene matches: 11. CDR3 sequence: CASTPGLAVWDTQYF. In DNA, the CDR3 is TGTGCCAGTACCCCGGGACTAGCTGTATGGGATACGCAGTATTTT. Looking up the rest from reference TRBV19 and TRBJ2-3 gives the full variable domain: DGGITQSPKYLFRKEGQNVTLSCEQNLNHDAMYWYRQDPGQGLRLIYYSQIVNDFQKGDIAEGYSVSREKKESFPLTVTSAQKNPTAFYLCASTPGLAVWDTQYFGPGTRLTVL.

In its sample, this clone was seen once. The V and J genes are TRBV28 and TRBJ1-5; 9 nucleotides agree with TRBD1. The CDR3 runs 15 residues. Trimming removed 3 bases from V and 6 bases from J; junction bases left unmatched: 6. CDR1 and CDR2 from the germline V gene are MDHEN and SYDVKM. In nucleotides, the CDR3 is TGTGCCAGCAGTTTCCGGACAGGGGCAGGTCAGCCCCAGCATTTT. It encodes CASSFRTGAGQPQHF.

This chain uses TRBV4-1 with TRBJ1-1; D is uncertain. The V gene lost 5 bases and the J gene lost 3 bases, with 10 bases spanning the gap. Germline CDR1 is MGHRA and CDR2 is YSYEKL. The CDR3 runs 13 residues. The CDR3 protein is CASSFQRDTEAFF. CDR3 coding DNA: TGCGCCAGCAGCTTTCAGAGGGACACTGAAGCTTTCTTT.

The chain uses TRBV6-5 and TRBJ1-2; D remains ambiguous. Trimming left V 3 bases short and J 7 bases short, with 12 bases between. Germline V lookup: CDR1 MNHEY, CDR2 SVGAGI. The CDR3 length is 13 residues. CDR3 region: CASSYGLLGGYTF. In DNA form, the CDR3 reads TGTGCCAGCAGTTATGGGCTACTGGGTGGCTACACCTTC.

The CDR3 DNA sequence: TGTGCCACCAGCAGCACTAGCGGGAGGGGAACTAGCACAGATACGCAGTATTTT. Amino acids: CATSSTSGRGTSTDTQYF. V and J are TRBV15 and TRBJ2-3; TRBD2 matches 13 bases. The length of the CDR3 is 18 residues. Per germline, CDR1 LNHNV and CDR2 YYDKDF (reference sequence). V lost 3 bases to trimming and J lost 0 bases; unmatched junction nucleotides: 6.

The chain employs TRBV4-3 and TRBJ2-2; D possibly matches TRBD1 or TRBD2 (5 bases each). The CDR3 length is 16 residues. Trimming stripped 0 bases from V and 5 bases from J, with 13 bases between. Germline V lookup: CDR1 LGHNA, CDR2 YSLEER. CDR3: CASSQEDSGSTGELFF. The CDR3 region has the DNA TGCGCCAGCAGCCAAGAAGACAGTGGGAGTACCGGGGAGCTGTTTTTT.

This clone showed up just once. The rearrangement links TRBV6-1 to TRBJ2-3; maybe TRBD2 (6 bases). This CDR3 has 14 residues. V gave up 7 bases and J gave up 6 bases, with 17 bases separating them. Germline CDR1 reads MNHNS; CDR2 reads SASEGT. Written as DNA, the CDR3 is TGTGCCAGCACCCCGACTAGAAGGGCGGATACGCAGTATTTT. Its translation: CASTPTRRADTQYF.

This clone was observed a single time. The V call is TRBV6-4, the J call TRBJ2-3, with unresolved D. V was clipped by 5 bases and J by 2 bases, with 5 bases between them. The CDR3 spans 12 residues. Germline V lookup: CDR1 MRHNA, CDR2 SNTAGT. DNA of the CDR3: TGTGCCAGCAGTACCGACACAGATACGCAGTATTTT. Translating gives CASSTDTDTQYF.

The CDR3 region has the DNA TGTGCCAGCAGCTCCGGACAGGGAGGGTTGAGGGACACTGAAGCTTTCTTT. This codes for CASSSGQGGLRDTEAFF. The chain is built from TRBV7-9 and TRBJ1-1; 8 nucleotides match TRBD1. Unmatched junction bases numbered 13, after V lost 4 bases and J lost 3 bases. This CDR3 region has 17 residues. Germline V gene sequence: CDR1 SEHNR, CDR2 FQNEAQ (reference sequence). The full variable domain, rest sourced from reference TRBV7-9 and TRBJ1-1, is DTGVSQNPRHKITKRGQNVTFRCDPISEHNRLYWYRQTLGQGPEFLTYFQNEAQLEKSRLLSDRFSAERPKGSFSTLEIQRTEQGDSAMYLCASSSGQGGLRDTEAFFGQGTRLTVV.

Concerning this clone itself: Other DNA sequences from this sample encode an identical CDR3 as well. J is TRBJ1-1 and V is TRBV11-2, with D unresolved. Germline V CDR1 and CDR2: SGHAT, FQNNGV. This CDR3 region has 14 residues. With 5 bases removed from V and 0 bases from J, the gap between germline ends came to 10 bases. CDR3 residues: CASSLHILNTEAFF. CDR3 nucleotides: TGTGCCAGCAGCCTCCACATTCTGAACACTGAAGCTTTCTTT. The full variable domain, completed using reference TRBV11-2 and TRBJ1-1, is EAGVAQSPRYKIIEKRQSVAFWCNPISGHATLYWYQQILGQGPKLLIQFQNNGVVDDSQLPKDRFSAERLKGVDSTLKIQPAKLEDSAVYLCASSLHILNTEAFFGQGTRLTVV.

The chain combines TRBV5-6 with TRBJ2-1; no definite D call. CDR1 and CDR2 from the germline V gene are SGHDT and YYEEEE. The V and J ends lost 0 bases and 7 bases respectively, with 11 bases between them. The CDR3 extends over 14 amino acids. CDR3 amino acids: CASSLGGSSNEQFF. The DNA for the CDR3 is TGTGCCAGCAGCTTGGGCGGATCTAGTAATGAGCAGTTCTTC.

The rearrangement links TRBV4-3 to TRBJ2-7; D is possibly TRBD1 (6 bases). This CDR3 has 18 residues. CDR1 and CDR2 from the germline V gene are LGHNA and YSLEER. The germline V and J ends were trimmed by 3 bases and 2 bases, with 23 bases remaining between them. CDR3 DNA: TGCGCCAGCAGCCAGGATGGGATCTCCTCCAGGGGACCCTACGAGCAGTACTTC. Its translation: CASSQDGISSRGPYEQYF.

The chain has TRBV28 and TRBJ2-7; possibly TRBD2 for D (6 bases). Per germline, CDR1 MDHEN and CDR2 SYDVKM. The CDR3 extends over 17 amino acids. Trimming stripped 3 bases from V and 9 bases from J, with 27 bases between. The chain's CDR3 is CASSFLLLLLARRGQYF. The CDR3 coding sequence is TGTGCCAGCAGTTTTCTTCTCCTACTTCTTGCTCGGAGGGGGCAGTACTTC. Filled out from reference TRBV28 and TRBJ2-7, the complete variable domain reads DVKVTQSSRYLVKRTGEKVFLECVQDMDHENMFWYRQDPGLGLRLIYFSYDVKMKEKGDIPEGYSVSREKKERFSLILESASTNQTSMYLCASSFLLLLLARRGQYFGPGTRLTVT.

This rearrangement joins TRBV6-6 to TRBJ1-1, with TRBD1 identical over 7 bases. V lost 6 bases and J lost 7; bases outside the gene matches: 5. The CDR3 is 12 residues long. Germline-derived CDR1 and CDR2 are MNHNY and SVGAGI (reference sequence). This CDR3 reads CASSPGTVEAFF. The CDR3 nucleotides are TGTGCCAGCAGCCCTGGGACAGTTGAAGCTTTCTTT.

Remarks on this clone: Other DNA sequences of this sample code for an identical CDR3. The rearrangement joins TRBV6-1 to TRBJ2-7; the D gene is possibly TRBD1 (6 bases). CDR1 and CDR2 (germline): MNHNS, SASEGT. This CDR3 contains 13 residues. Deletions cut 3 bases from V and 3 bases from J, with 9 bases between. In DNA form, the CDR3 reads TGTGCCAGCAGTGAGGACAGAGTCTACGAGCAGTACTTC. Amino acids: CASSEDRVYEQYF.

This CDR3 reads CASSQGYLGNEQFF. In DNA, the CDR3 is TGCGCCAGCAGCCAAGGCTACCTCGGCAATGAGCAGTTCTTC. The rearrangement joins TRBV4-3 to TRBJ2-1, with no clear D. CDR1 LGHNA and CDR2 YSLEER come from the germline V gene. There are 14 residues in the CDR3. Trimming left V 1 base short and J 6 bases short, with 10 bases between.

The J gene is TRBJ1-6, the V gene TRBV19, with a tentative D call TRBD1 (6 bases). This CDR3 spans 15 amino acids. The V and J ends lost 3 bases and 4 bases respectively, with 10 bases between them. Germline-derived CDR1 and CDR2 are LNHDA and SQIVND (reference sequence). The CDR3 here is CASSIRTEYNSPLHF. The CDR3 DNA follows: TGTGCCAGTAGTATTCGGACAGAGTATAATTCACCCCTCCACTTT.

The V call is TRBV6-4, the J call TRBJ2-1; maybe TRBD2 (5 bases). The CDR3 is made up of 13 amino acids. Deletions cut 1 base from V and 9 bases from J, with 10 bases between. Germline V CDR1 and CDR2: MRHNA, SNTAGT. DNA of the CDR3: TGTGCCAGCAGTGACTTGAACAGCGGTGAGCAGTTCTTC. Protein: CASSDLNSGEQFF.

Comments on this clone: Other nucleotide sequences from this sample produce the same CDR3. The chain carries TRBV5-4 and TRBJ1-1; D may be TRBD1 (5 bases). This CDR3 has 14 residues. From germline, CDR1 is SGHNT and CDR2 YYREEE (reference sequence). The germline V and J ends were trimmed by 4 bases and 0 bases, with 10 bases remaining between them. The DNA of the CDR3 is TGTGCCAGCAGCCTCGGGACGGTGAACACTGAAGCTTTCTTT. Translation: CASSLGTVNTEAFF.

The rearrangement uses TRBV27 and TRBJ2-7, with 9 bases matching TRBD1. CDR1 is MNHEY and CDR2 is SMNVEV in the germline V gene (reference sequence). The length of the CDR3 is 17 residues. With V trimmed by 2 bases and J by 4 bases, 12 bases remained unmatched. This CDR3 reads CASSLTGQGVVWYEQYF. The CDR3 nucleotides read TGTGCCAGCAGTTTAACGGGACAGGGAGTTGTTTGGTACGAGCAGTACTTC.

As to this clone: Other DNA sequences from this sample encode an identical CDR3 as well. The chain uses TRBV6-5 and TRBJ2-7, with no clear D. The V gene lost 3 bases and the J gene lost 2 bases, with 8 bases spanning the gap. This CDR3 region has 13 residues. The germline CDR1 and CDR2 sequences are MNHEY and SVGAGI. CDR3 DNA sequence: TGTGCCAGCAGTTATGGGCCCGCCTACGAGCAGTACTTC. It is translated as CASSYGPAYEQYF.